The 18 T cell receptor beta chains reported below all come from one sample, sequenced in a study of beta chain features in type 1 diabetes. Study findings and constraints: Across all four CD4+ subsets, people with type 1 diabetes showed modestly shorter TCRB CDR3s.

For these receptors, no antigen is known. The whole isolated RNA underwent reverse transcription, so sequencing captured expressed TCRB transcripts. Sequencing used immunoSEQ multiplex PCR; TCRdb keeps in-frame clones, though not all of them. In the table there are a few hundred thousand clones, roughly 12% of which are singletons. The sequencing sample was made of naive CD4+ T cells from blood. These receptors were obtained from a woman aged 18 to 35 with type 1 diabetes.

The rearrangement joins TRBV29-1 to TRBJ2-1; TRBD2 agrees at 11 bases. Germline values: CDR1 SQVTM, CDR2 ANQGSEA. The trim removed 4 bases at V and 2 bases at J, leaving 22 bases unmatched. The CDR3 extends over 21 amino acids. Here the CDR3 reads CSVGGTGYSNPLAGAYNEQFF. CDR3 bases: TGCAGCGTTGGAGGGACAGGATACTCAAACCCACTAGCGGGAGCCTACAATGAGCAGTTCTTC.

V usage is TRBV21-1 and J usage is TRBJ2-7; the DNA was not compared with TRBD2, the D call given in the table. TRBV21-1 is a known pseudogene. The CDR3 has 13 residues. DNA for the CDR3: TGTGCCAGCAGCGCAACAATGGGACTGGAGCAGTACGTC. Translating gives CASSATMGLEQYV.

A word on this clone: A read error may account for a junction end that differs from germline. The CDR3 spells CASTLGTTGRETQYF. The CDR3 region has the DNA TGCGCCAGCACCTTGGGAACAACAGGGCGGGAGACCCAGTACTTC. The J gene is TRBJ2-5, the V gene TRBV5-1, with a possible D match to TRBD1 (6 bases). This CDR3 is built from 15 residues. Germline V CDR1 and CDR2: SGHRS, YFSETQ.

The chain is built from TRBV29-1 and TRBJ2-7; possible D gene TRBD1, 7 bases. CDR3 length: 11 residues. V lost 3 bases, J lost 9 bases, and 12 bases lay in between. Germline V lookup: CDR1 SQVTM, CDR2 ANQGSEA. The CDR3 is CSVDGGGGQYF. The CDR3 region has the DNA TGCAGCGTTGACGGAGGGGGCGGGCAGTACTTC.

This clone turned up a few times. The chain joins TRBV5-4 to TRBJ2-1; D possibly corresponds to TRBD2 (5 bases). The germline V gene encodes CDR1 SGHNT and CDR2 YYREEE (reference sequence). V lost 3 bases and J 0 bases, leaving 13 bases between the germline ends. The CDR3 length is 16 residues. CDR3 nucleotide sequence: TGTGCCAGCAGCTCCGGAGGTAGCTCCTCCTACAATGAGCAGTTCTTC. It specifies CASSSGGSSSYNEQFF.

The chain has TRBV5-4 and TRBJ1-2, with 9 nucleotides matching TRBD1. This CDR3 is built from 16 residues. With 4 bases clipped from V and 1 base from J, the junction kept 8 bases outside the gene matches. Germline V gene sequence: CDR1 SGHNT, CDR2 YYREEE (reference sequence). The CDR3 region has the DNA TGTGCCAGCAGCAACATGCGGACAGGGGATAACTATGGCTACACCTTC. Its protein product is CASSNMRTGDNYGYTF.

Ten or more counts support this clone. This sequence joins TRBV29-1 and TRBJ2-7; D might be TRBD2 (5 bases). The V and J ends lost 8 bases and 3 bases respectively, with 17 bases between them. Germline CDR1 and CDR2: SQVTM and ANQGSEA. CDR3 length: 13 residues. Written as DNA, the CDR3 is TGCAGCCCTTGGGGTCCAGAGGGCTACGAGCAGTACGTC. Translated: CSPWGPEGYEQYV.

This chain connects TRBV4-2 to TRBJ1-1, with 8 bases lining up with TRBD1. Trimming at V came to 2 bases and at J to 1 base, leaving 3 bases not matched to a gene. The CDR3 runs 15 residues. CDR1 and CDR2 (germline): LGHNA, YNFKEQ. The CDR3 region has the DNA TGTGCCAGCAGCCAAACAGGGGGAAAGAACACTGAAGCTTTCTTT. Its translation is CASSQTGGKNTEAFF.

CDR3 in DNA: TGTGCCAGCAGCTTAGTCCCCCTTTTCGGGGGGGCGGAGACCCAGTACTTC. This encodes CASSLVPLFGGAETQYF. The chain employs TRBV11-2 and TRBJ2-5; 8 nucleotides line up with TRBD2. The CDR3 loop spans 17 amino acids. V shed 1 base, J shed 5 bases, and the junction held 12 bases outside the gene matches. Germline V lookup: CDR1 SGHAT, CDR2 FQNNGV.

CDR3 residues: CASTGAGETQYF. The CDR3 nucleotides read TGTGCCAGCACGGGAGCCGGAGAGACCCAGTACTTC. The chain employs TRBV28 and TRBJ2-5; possible D gene TRBD2, 6 bases. V was cut by 7 bases and J by 4 bases, with 10 bases left in between. Germline CDR1 and CDR2: MDHEN and SYDVKM. The CDR3 covers 12 residues.

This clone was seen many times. CDR3 residues: CSVAGLRTGELFF. CDR3 nucleotide sequence: TGCAGCGTTGCGGGGTTGCGGACCGGGGAGCTGTTTTTT. The chain carries TRBV29-1 and TRBJ2-2; weak D call: TRBD2 (5 bases). V lost 4 bases and J lost 5, with 11 bases in between. The germline CDR1 and CDR2 sequences are SQVTM and ANQGSEA. This CDR3 is built from 13 residues.

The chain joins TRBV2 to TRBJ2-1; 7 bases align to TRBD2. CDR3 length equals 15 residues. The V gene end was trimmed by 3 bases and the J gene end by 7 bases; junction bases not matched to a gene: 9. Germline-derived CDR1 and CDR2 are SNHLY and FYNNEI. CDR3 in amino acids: CASSDAGLGGNEQFF. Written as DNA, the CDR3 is TGTGCCAGCAGTGACGCCGGTCTCGGGGGGAATGAGCAGTTCTTC.

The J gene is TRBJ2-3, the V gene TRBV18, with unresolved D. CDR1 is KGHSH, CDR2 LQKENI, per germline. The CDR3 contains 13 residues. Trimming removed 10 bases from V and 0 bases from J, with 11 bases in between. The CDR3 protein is CATRSYSTDTQYF. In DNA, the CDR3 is TGTGCCACCCGGAGTTATAGCACAGATACGCAGTATTTT.

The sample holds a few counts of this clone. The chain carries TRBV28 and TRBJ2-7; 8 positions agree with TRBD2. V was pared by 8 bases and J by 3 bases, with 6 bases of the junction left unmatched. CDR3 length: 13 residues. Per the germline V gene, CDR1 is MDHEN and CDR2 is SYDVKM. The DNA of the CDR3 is TGTGCCAGCCCCCTCCGGGGGGGCTACGAGCAGTACGTC. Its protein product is CASPLRGGYEQYV.

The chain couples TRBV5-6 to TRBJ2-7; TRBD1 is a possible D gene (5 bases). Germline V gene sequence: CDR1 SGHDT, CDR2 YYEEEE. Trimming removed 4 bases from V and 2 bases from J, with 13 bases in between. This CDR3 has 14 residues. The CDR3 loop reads CASSTGFTTYEQYV. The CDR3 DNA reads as TGTGCCAGCAGCACAGGTTTCACGACCTACGAGCAGTACGTC.

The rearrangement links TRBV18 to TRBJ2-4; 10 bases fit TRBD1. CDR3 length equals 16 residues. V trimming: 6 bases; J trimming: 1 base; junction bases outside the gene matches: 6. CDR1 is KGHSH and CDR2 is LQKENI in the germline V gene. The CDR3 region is CASSPTGGMAKNIQYF. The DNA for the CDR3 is TGTGCCAGCTCGCCGACAGGGGGCATGGCCAAAAACATTCAGTACTTC.

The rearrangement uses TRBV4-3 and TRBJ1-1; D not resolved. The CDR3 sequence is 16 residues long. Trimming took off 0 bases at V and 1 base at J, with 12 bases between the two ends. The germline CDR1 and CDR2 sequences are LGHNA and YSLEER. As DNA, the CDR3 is TGCGCCAGCAGCCAAGAGTCCAGGTCAGCGAACACTGAAGCTTTCTTT. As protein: CASSQESRSANTEAFF.

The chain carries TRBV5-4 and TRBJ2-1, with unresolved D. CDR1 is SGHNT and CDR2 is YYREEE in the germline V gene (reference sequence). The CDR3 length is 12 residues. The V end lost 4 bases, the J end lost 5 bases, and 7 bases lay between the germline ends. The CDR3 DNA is TGTGCCAGCAGCGTGATAGACAATGAGCAGTTCTTC. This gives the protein CASSVIDNEQFF.